These 13 T cell receptor beta chains originate from one sample sequenced in a study of cytomegalovirus exposure and HLA in healthy donors. The primer mix had 60 Vbeta and 13 Jbeta primers. The method was immunoSEQ multiplex PCR; TCRdb's version includes in-frame clones alone and lacks a portion of them. The sample is made up of around 110,000 clones, and the top ten hold more than 3% of it. Sequenced: PBMCs. These TCRs come from a man between 25 and 39 years old in good health and CMV-seronegative.

A remark on this clone: Compared with germline, one end of the junction differs, possibly owing to a read error. The chain carries TRBV7-3 and TRBJ1-2, with 7 bases fitting TRBD1. Germline V gives CDR1 SGHTA, CDR2 FQGTGA. The CDR3 runs 15 residues. The CDR3 bases are TGTGCCGGCAGCTTAACTGGTGGGACAGACTATGACTACACCTTC. The encoded protein is CAGSLTGGTDYDYTF.

The chain couples TRBV10-3 to TRBJ2-2; maybe TRBD2 (6 bases). Per the germline V gene, CDR1 is ENHRY and CDR2 is SYGVKD. V lost 10 bases to trimming and J lost 2 bases, with 11 bases between them. The CDR3 has 13 amino acids. CDR3 residues: CATRDLNTGELFF. CDR3 DNA: TGTGCCACGCGGGACCTTAACACCGGGGAGCTGTTTTTT.

This chain connects TRBV27 to TRBJ2-5, with D perhaps matching TRBD2 (6 bases). CDR3 size: 16 residues. The germline V gene has CDR1 MNHEY and CDR2 SMNVEV (reference sequence). V was cut by 4 bases and J by 2 bases, with 17 bases left in between. This chain's CDR3 is CASSSLRGSGQETQYF. The CDR3 DNA sequence: TGTGCCAGCAGTTCCCTGCGGGGCTCGGGGCAAGAGACCCAGTACTTC.

Points on this clone: The junction departs from the called germline gene at one end, perhaps through a read error. The chain joins TRBV11-2 to TRBJ1-6; D is uncertain. Germline lookup yields CDR1 SGHAT and CDR2 FQNNGV. The CDR3 extends over 12 amino acids. CDR3 in amino acids: CASSPGLWPLRF. The DNA for the CDR3 is TGTGCCAGCAGCCCGGGTCTTTGGCCCCTCCGCTTT. Full variable domain (rest looked up from reference TRBV11-2 and TRBJ1-6): EAGVAQSPRYKIIEKRQSVAFWCNPISGHATLYWYQQILGQGPKLLIQFQNNGVVDDSQLPKDRFSAERLKGVDSTLKIQPAKLEDSAVYLCASSPGLWPLRFGNGTRLTVT.

As concerns this clone: Other DNA sequences in the sample encode the same CDR3. The V call is TRBV7-2, the J call TRBJ2-7; D is uncertain. Germline V gives CDR1 SGHTA, CDR2 FQGNSA. CDR3 length: 14 residues. The V and J ends lost 1 base and 0 bases respectively, with 7 bases between them. The CDR3, as DNA: TGTGCCAGCAGCTTAGGACTGAGCTCCTACGAGCAGTACTTC. It translates to CASSLGLSSYEQYF.

The chain has TRBV30 and TRBJ1-1; D possibly corresponds to TRBD1 (5 bases). Germline values: CDR1 GTSNPN, CDR2 SVGIG (reference sequence). V lost 0 bases and J 10 bases, leaving 15 bases between the germline ends. The CDR3 runs to 13 residues. CDR3 sequence: CAWSVGGDGVAFF. CDR3 nucleotides: TGTGCCTGGAGTGTAGGAGGGGATGGGGTAGCTTTCTTT.

The chain recombines TRBV5-4 with TRBJ2-2; TRBD1 might be the D (5 bases). Germline V gene sequence: CDR1 SGHNT, CDR2 YYREEE (reference sequence). There are 12 residues in the CDR3. V lost 5 bases, J lost 7 bases, and 9 bases lay in between. CDR3 sequence: CASRFQGGELFF. CDR3 in DNA: TGTGCCAGCAGGTTCCAGGGCGGGGAGCTGTTTTTT. Full variable domain (outside the CDR3, taken from reference TRBV5-4 and TRBJ2-2): ETGVTQSPTHLIKTRGQQVTLRCSSQSGHNTVSWYQQALGQGPQFIFQYYREEENGRGNFPPRFSGLQFPNYSSELNVNALELDDSALYLCASRFQGGELFFGEGSRLTVL.

This chain joins TRBV5-1 and TRBJ1-4; D not resolved. V lost 0 bases and J lost 5, with 11 bases in between. In germline, CDR1 is SGHRS, CDR2 YFSETQ. This CDR3 spans 15 amino acids. The CDR3 protein is CASSLAPGRNEKLFF. The CDR3 region has the DNA TGCGCCAGCAGCTTGGCTCCAGGTCGGAATGAAAAACTGTTTTTT.

About this clone itself: Other DNA sequences in the same sample also yield this CDR3. The chain links TRBV18 to TRBJ1-6; 7 positions match TRBD1. CDR3 length equals 15 residues. Germline V CDR1 and CDR2: KGHSH, LQKENI. V dropped 8 bases and J dropped 6; count of bases not matched to a gene: 10. CDR3 residues: CASADRVGGNSPLHF. CDR3 DNA sequence: TGTGCCAGCGCCGACAGGGTTGGTGGTAATTCACCCCTCCACTTT.

The chain combines TRBV5-1 with TRBJ1-1; D is undetermined. Germline CDR1 reads SGHRS; CDR2 reads YFSETQ. There are 15 residues in the CDR3. The V end was cut by 0 bases, the J end by 0 bases, with 9 bases between. As DNA, the CDR3 is TGCGCCAGCAGCTTGGCCCGGGAGCTGAACACTGAAGCTTTCTTT. Translating gives CASSLARELNTEAFF.

The J gene is TRBJ1-1, the V gene TRBV7-2; D is undetermined. CDR1 is SGHTA and CDR2 is FQGNSA in the germline V gene. The CDR3 length is 14 residues. V was pared by 4 bases and J by 0 bases, with 9 bases between. The CDR3 DNA is TGTGCCAGCAGCTATGGCTCTGTGAACACTGAAGCTTTCTTT. It specifies CASSYGSVNTEAFF.

The rearrangement uses TRBV19 and TRBJ2-3; weak D call: TRBD1 (6 bases). The germline V gene has CDR1 LNHDA and CDR2 SQIVND (reference sequence). This CDR3 has 14 residues. V lost 6 bases, J lost 3 bases, and 13 bases lay in between. CDR3 in DNA: TGTGCCAGTAGCAACAGGGTTATGACAGATACGCAGTATTTT. Its translation: CASSNRVMTDTQYF.

This sequence joins TRBV6-5 and TRBJ2-3; 9 nucleotides line up with TRBD1. V was pared by 5 bases and J by 6 bases, with 3 bases of the junction left unmatched. From germline, CDR1 is MNHEY and CDR2 SVGAGI. The CDR3 loop spans 13 amino acids. CDR3 sequence: CASSIDRGDTQYF. In DNA form, the CDR3 reads TGTGCCAGCAGTATAGACAGGGGGGATACGCAGTATTTT.